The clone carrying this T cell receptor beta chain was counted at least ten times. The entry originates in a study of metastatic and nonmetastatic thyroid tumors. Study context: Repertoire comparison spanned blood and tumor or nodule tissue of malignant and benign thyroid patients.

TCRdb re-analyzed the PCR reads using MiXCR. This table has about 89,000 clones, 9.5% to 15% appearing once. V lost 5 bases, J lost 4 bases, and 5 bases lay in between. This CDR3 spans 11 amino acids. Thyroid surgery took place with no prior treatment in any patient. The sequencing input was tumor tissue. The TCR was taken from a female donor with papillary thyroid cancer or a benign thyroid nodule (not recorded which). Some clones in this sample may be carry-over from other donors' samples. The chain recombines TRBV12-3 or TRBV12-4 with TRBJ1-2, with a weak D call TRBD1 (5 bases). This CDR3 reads CASSDSYGYTF. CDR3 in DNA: TGTGCCAGCAGTGACAGCTATGGCTACACCTTC.